The 25 T cell receptor beta chains below were found in one sample sequenced in a study of spatial heterogeneity in lung cancer. TCRdb re-derived calls from the 5' RACE reads in MiXCR, one entry per CDR3 protein. The sample includes more than 85,000 distinct CDR3 sequences, approximately 8.2% of them seen just once. Indicated time point: sample taken at primary tumor resection. Unsorted whole RNA samples from tumor, nontumor lung or frozen PBMC were sequenced. This sample comprised PBMCs, obtained at surgery. All receptors come from a male donor with early-stage non-small cell lung cancer.

This clonotype was detected a few times. The chain employs TRBV6-2 or TRBV6-3 and TRBJ2-3; tentatively, D is TRBD2 (5 bases). Germline-derived CDR1 and CDR2 are MNHEY and SVGEGT. This CDR3 has 14 amino acids. Trimming shortened V by 7 bases and J by 4 bases, and 15 bases separated the two germline ends. CDR3 coding DNA: TGTGCCAGCAACCCGTGGACTGGCTCAGATACGCAGTATTTT. It specifies CASNPWTGSDTQYF.

This clonotype was detected many times. V gene TRBV15 combines with J gene TRBJ1-2; weak D call: TRBD1 (6 bases). The CDR3 loop spans 11 amino acids. The V gene lost 1 base and the J gene lost 10 bases, with 7 bases spanning the gap. Germline V gene sequence: CDR1 LNHNV, CDR2 YYDKDF (reference sequence). In DNA form, the CDR3 reads TGTGCCACCAGCAGAGGACAGGCCTACACCTTC. Amino acids: CATSRGQAYTF.

This clonotype has just a few counts. The chain combines TRBV27 with TRBJ1-6; D is ambiguous. The germline CDR1 and CDR2 sequences are MNHEY and SMNVEV (reference sequence). Trimming left V 8 bases short and J 3 bases short, with 8 bases between. This CDR3 contains 13 residues. This CDR3 reads CASRAVYNSPLHF. In nucleotides, the CDR3 is TGTGCCAGCCGGGCCGTCTATAATTCACCCCTCCACTTT.

The rearrangement joins TRBV6-2 or TRBV6-3 to TRBJ2-3; TRBD2 is a possible D gene (5 bases). Germline V gives CDR1 MNHEY, CDR2 SVGEGT. Trimming removed 2 bases at V and 0 bases at J, with 9 bases between. The CDR3 runs to 15 residues. The CDR3 is CASSYEAGSTDTQYF. CDR3 DNA: TGTGCCAGCAGTTACGAGGCGGGTAGCACAGATACGCAGTATTTT.

This clonotype has only a few counts. This chain uses TRBV5-1 with TRBJ1-1; 8 bases match TRBD1. The CDR3 totals 15 residues. Germline V gene data show CDR1 as SGHRS and CDR2 as YFSETQ. V lost 1 base and J lost 2; bases outside the gene matches: 4. DNA for the CDR3: TGCGCCAGCAGCTTGCAGGGGGCGATAAACACTGAAGCTTTCTTT. It specifies CASSLQGAINTEAFF.

The chain recombines TRBV2 with TRBJ2-1; 7 bases are shared with TRBD2. The CDR3 runs 15 residues. Germline V CDR1 and CDR2: SNHLY, FYNNEI. V shed 1 base and J 6 bases; nucleotides not matched to a gene: 6. CDR3 DNA: TGTGCCAGCAGTGAAGAGACTAGCAGGGTCAATGAGCAGTTCTTC. Its translation: CASSEETSRVNEQFF.

The chain couples TRBV4-1 to TRBJ2-7, with 8 nucleotides matching TRBD1. The length of the CDR3 is 14 residues. Germline CDR1 is MGHRA and CDR2 is YSYEKL. V lost 1 base and J lost 4; bases outside the gene matches: 3. CDR3 sequence reads: CASSQVTGGYEQYF. The DNA for the CDR3 is TGCGCCAGCAGCCAAGTAACAGGGGGGTACGAGCAGTACTTC.

The table lists this clonotype with a few counts. V usage is TRBV20-1 and J usage is TRBJ2-7; 11 bases are shared with TRBD2. Per germline, CDR1 DFQATT and CDR2 SNEGSKA (reference sequence). The V segment lost 3 bases and the J segment 4 bases; nucleotides outside the gene matches: 11. The CDR3 has 16 residues. CDR3 amino acids: CSARAPTSGRAYEQYF. In nucleotides, the CDR3 is TGCAGTGCTAGGGCCCCTACTAGCGGGAGAGCTTACGAGCAGTACTTC.

Many counts were recorded for this clonotype. The genes are TRBV5-6 and TRBJ1-2; D remains ambiguous. Between the trimmed V and J ends, which lost 0 bases and 9 bases, there was a span of 15 bases. Germline lookup yields CDR1 SGHDT and CDR2 YYEEEE. The CDR3 consists of 14 residues. CDR3 DNA sequence: TGTGCCAGCAGCTTGGCCAAACGGTGGATTAGCTACACCTTC. Its translation: CASSLAKRWISYTF.

This clonotype was recorded many times. The chain employs TRBV30 and TRBJ1-2, with D possibly being TRBD1 (5 bases). Germline V gene sequence: CDR1 GTSNPN, CDR2 SVGIG (reference sequence). The CDR3 consists of 16 residues. Trimming took off 2 bases at V and 0 bases at J, with 16 bases between the two ends. CDR3 residues: CAWSTGRWGSNYGYTF. The CDR3 DNA is TGTGCCTGGAGTACTGGACGGTGGGGCTCTAACTATGGCTACACCTTC.

The rearrangement links TRBV12-3 or TRBV12-4 to TRBJ1-1; D unclear. Trimming took off 2 bases at V and 7 bases at J, with 5 bases between the two ends. There are 11 residues in the CDR3. The CDR3 DNA reads TGTGCCAGCAGTTTATCTTTTGAAGCTTTCTTT. The encoded protein is CASSLSFEAFF.

This clonotype has a count of ten or more. The chain recombines TRBV25-1 with TRBJ1-2; the D is unclear. The V gene's germline CDR1 is MGHDK and CDR2 SYGVNS. V lost 2 bases and J 4 bases, leaving 8 bases between the germline ends. This CDR3 is built from 13 residues. CDR3 DNA sequence: TGTGCCAGCAGTGAAGGTTGGGCCTATGGCTACACCTTC. It encodes CASSEGWAYGYTF.

There are many counts of this clonotype. This chain links TRBV19 with TRBJ2-3; D not certain. Germline CDR1 is LNHDA and CDR2 is SQIVND (reference sequence). This CDR3 is built from 13 residues. Trimming removed 2 bases at V and 6 bases at J, with 9 bases between. CDR3 DNA sequence: TGTGCCAGTAGTATATGGATTTCGGATACGCAGTATTTT. Protein product: CASSIWISDTQYF.

DNA for the CDR3: TGTGCCAGCATAACAAGGGGAGCCTGTGAGACCCAGTACTTC. It yields the protein CASITRGACETQYF. The J gene is TRBJ2-5, the V gene TRBV9; perhaps D is TRBD1 or TRBD2 (5 bases each). This CDR3 comprises 14 residues. The V end was cut by 6 bases, the J end by 5 bases, with 17 bases between. Germline V CDR1 and CDR2: SGDLS, YYNGEE.

This clonotype was counted many times. The rearrangement links TRBV4-2 to TRBJ2-5; the D gene is possibly TRBD2 (6 bases). Germline V CDR1 and CDR2: LGHNA, YNFKEQ. With 6 bases removed from V and 6 bases from J, the gap between germline ends came to 17 bases. The CDR3 covers 14 residues. CDR3 sequence (DNA): TGTGCCAGCAGTTTGACGGGAGTCGGGAAGACCCAGTACTTC. Protein product: CASSLTGVGKTQYF.

The rearrangement links TRBV20-1 to TRBJ2-1; 13 nucleotides line up with TRBD2. Germline V CDR1 and CDR2: DFQATT, SNEGSKA (reference sequence). This CDR3 is 13 amino acids long. Trimming removed 6 bases from V and 9 bases from J; junction bases left unmatched: 5. CDR3 amino acids: CSAWTSGSGEQFF. In DNA, the CDR3 is TGCAGTGCCTGGACTAGCGGGAGTGGTGAGCAGTTCTTC.

This clonotype came up many times. This chain uses TRBV12-3 or TRBV12-4 with TRBJ2-1; D unclear. The CDR3 spans 11 residues. V was trimmed by 6 bases and J by 10 bases, leaving 10 bases between them. CDR3 sequence: CASSEEAEQFF. The CDR3 coding sequence is TGTGCCAGCAGCGAAGAAGCAGAGCAGTTCTTC.

V usage is TRBV12-3 or TRBV12-4 and J usage is TRBJ1-6; TRBD1 is a possible D gene (5 bases). CDR3 length: 13 residues. Trimming pared 7 bases from V and 10 bases from J, leaving 14 bases between. The CDR3 DNA is TGTGCCAGCACCTTTGGCGGGGGATCACCCCTCCACTTT. Amino acid sequence: CASTFGGGSPLHF.

With respect to this clonotype: Just one base apart from a much larger clone, this may be a read error. The chain employs TRBV10-3 and TRBJ2-3; D remains unclear. The germline gives CDR1 ENHRY, CDR2 SYGVKD. The CDR3 covers 14 residues. This CDR3 reads CAIGESTGTDTQYF. CDR3 coding DNA: TGTGCCATCGGTGAGTCGACCGGCACAGATACGCAGTATTTT.

In this sample, this clonotype turned up a few times. The J gene is TRBJ2-2, the V gene TRBV6-6, with D perhaps matching TRBD1 (5 bases). This CDR3 is 13 amino acids long. Germline-derived CDR1 and CDR2 are MNHNY and SVGAGI (reference sequence). V was pared by 6 bases and J by 3 bases, with 8 bases between. For the CDR3, the DNA is TGTGCCAGCAGGATCAGGGACACCGGGGAGCTGTTTTTT. Translation: CASRIRDTGELFF.

This clonotype was picked up many times. J is TRBJ1-5 and V is TRBV12-3 or TRBV12-4; no clear D. V gave up 3 bases and J gave up 3 bases, with 3 bases separating them. The CDR3 spans 12 residues. The CDR3 loop is CASSFANQPQHF. The CDR3 DNA is TGTGCCAGCAGTTTTGCCAATCAGCCCCAGCATTTT.

The chain is built from TRBV20-1 and TRBJ2-6; D unresolved. The CDR3 consists of 13 residues. V lost 3 bases and J lost 6, with 9 bases in between. The germline V gene encodes CDR1 DFQATT and CDR2 SNEGSKA (reference sequence). The chain's CDR3 is CSARRSEANVLTF. CDR3 bases: TGCAGTGCTAGGCGATCGGAGGCCAACGTCCTGACTTTC.

This clonotype was seen repeatedly, ten times or more. The J gene is TRBJ2-2, the V gene TRBV9, with TRBD2 matching over 9 bases. Germline V gene data show CDR1 as SGDLS and CDR2 as YYNGEE. CDR3 length: 13 amino acids. V trimming: 4 bases; J trimming: 5 bases; junction bases outside the gene matches: 0. CDR3 sequence: CASSTSGTGELFF. DNA for the CDR3: TGTGCCAGCAGCACTAGCGGGACCGGGGAGCTGTTTTTT.

This clonotype was counted ten times or more. This chain uses TRBV9 with TRBJ2-5; D uncertain. The CDR3 is 14 amino acids. CDR1 and CDR2 (germline): SGDLS, YYNGEE. The V end lost 4 bases, the J end lost 1 base, and 11 bases lay between the germline ends. Here the CDR3 reads CASSPRLPQETQYF. Written as DNA, the CDR3 is TGTGCCAGCAGCCCCCGACTGCCCCAAGAGACCCAGTACTTC.

This clonotype turned up a few times. The CDR3 sequence: CASRGPPDTQYF. DNA for the CDR3: TGTGCCTCCCGGGGACCCCCGGATACGCAGTATTTT. V and J are TRBV7-2 and TRBJ2-3; the D gene could be TRBD1 or TRBD2 (5 bases each). With 11 bases removed from V and 6 bases from J, the gap between germline ends came to 15 bases. Germline V gives CDR1 SGHTA, CDR2 FQGNSA. This CDR3 is 12 amino acids long.